The 10 T cell receptor beta chains below were found in one sample sequenced in a study of CD8+ T cells in alopecia areata. Extracted from the samples, RNA was reverse transcribed into cDNA to serve as the sequencing template. Clones were read by immunoSEQ multiplex PCR, and TCRdb kept only the in-frame ones, dropping some. This sample has 89,000 or so clones, with about 51% found just once. The sequenced material came from NKG2D-high CD8+ T cells sorted from blood. The source is a human donor with alopecia areata.

The chain joins TRBV5-4 to TRBJ1-2, with no clear D. Between the trimmed V and J ends, which lost 4 bases and 8 bases, there was a span of 15 bases. The CDR3 spans 13 residues. CDR1 is SGHNT, CDR2 YYREEE, per germline (reference sequence). The DNA of the CDR3 is TGTGCCAGCAGCCCCGACCTACCCTCGGGCTACACCTTC. Translation gives CASSPDLPSGYTF.

This clone was found a few times. The chain carries TRBV19 and TRBJ2-1; D is unclear. The CDR3 loop spans 14 amino acids. The V and J ends lost 2 bases and 8 bases respectively, with 13 bases between them. Germline lookup yields CDR1 LNHDA and CDR2 SQIVND (reference sequence). CDR3 loop: CASSIPERGDEQFF. DNA for the CDR3: TGTGCCAGTAGTATACCAGAGAGAGGCGATGAGCAGTTCTTC.

This clone was seen more than once but under ten times. This sequence joins TRBV28 and TRBJ2-7; 8 positions match TRBD1. Germline CDR1 reads MDHEN; CDR2 reads SYDVKM. The CDR3 consists of 16 residues. The junction had 11 bases not matched to a gene; V was cut back by 6 bases and J by 1 base. CDR3 nucleotides: TGTGCCAGCAGCTCTCCTATAACAGGGGGGTCCTACGAGCAGTACTTC. It encodes CASSSPITGGSYEQYF.

V is TRBV28 and J is TRBJ2-2; D call uncertain. The V gene's germline CDR1 is MDHEN and CDR2 SYDVKM. V was pared by 6 bases and J by 4 bases, with 12 bases between. The CDR3 runs 14 residues. The CDR3 loop reads CASSLRTFTGELFF. For the CDR3, the DNA is TGTGCCAGCAGCCTAAGGACGTTCACCGGGGAGCTGTTTTTT.

This clone has only a few counts. V gene TRBV29-1 combines with J gene TRBJ2-5; D is possibly TRBD2 (7 bases). The germline V gene encodes CDR1 SQVTM and CDR2 ANQGSEA. Trimming removed 4 bases at V and 1 base at J, with 13 bases between. The CDR3 is 14 residues long. In DNA form, the CDR3 reads TGCAGCGTTGTCGCGGGGGCAGTCCAAGAGACCCAGTACTTC. This codes for CSVVAGAVQETQYF. Full variable domain (missing parts from reference TRBV29-1 and TRBJ2-5): SAVISQKPSRDICQRGTSLTIQCQVDSQVTMMFWYRQQPGQSLTLIATANQGSEATYESGFVIDKFPISRPNLTFSTLTVSNMSPEDSSIYLCSVVAGAVQETQYFGPGTRLLVL.

This clone has only one observation. The rearrangement joins TRBV10-2 to TRBJ2-7, with a weak D call TRBD1 (6 bases). CDR1 is WSHSY, CDR2 SAAADI, per germline. The CDR3 sequence is 12 residues long. The germline V and J ends were trimmed by 7 bases and 3 bases, with 10 bases remaining between them. CDR3 DNA sequence: TGCGCCAGCATCGCAGGGGACTACGAGCAGTACTTC. Its protein is CASIAGDYEQYF.

The J gene is TRBJ2-7, the V gene TRBV5-1, with D possibly matching TRBD2 (5 bases). Germline values: CDR1 SGHRS, CDR2 YFSETQ. The CDR3 length is 14 residues. V was clipped by 0 bases and J by 7 bases, with 14 bases between them. CDR3 DNA: TGCGCCAGCAGCTTGGCCCGCGGGCGGCGAGAGCAGTACTTC. It specifies CASSLARGRREQYF.

This clone has a handful of counts. The J gene is TRBJ2-3, the V gene TRBV27; no definite D call. Trimming stripped 5 bases from V and 4 bases from J, with 7 bases between. This CDR3 is built from 12 residues. Germline V gives CDR1 MNHEY, CDR2 SMNVEV (reference sequence). This CDR3 is CASSEVADTQYF. The CDR3 DNA follows: TGTGCCAGCAGTGAGGTGGCAGATACGCAGTATTTT.

The chain links TRBV9 to TRBJ2-7, with 10 bases that match TRBD1. Germline values: CDR1 SGDLS, CDR2 YYNGEE. The CDR3 contains 14 residues. J gave up 4 bases and V 0 bases, and 1 base lay outside the gene matches. The CDR3 DNA is TGTGCCAGCAGCGTAGGGGGACAGGGGTACGAGCAGTACTTC. Protein: CASSVGGQGYEQYF. Drawing the rest from reference TRBV9 and TRBJ2-7, the complete variable domain is DSGVTQTPKHLITATGQRVTLRCSPRSGDLSVYWYQQSLDQGLQFLIQYYNGEERAKGNILERFSAQQFPDLHSELNLSSLELGDSALYFCASSVGGQGYEQYFGPGTRLTVT.

V and J are TRBV5-1 and TRBJ2-7; no firm D call. The germline CDR1 and CDR2 sequences are SGHRS and YFSETQ. The V end was cut by 4 bases, the J end by 3 bases, with 14 bases between. CDR3 length equals 14 residues. The CDR3 coding sequence is TGCGCCAGCAGCCCCACGGGTGGTAACTACGAGCAGTACTTC. This translates into CASSPTGGNYEQYF.